The entry that follows covers one TCR beta chain sequence. The sample belongs to a study of TIL therapy for anti-PD-1-resistant metastatic lung cancer. Across the study: Median tumor PD-L1 proportion score was roughly 5.9%.

The libraries were made with immunoSEQ v3. Assay: immunoSEQ multiplex PCR; the TCRdb copy retains only in-frame clones and omits some. The sample holds around 15,000 clones; over 70% are singletons and the top ten take about 34%. This CDR3 region has 15 residues. Deletions cut 4 bases from V and 2 bases from J, with 13 bases between. Germline CDR1 and CDR2: SGHRS and YFSETQ. Specified time point: pre-treatment sample, taken before nivolumab and TIL therapy. The chain couples TRBV5-1 to TRBJ1-5; the D gene is possibly TRBD1 (6 bases). The source was blood, collected at baseline. The clonotype originates from a person aged 25-85 years with non-small cell lung cancer. CDR3 sequence (DNA): TGCGCCAGCAGCGAGGGGACACCGGGCAATCAGCCCCAGCATTTT. This gives the protein CASSEGTPGNQPQHF.